A single sample gave rise to the 10 T cell receptor beta chains below, sequenced in a study of tumor-infiltrating lymphocytes in primary liver carcinoma. Starting material for RNA and DNA co-extraction consisted of roughly 20-34 mg of unsorted bulk tissue. Making TCR beta cDNA involved approximately 0.5 ug total RNA and a constant-region primer. Library construction for TCR beta comprised three nested multiplex PCR rounds performed with slightly modified ARM-PCR. TRBV1-TRBV30 forward primers paired with a C-beta reverse primer were used in the first two PCR rounds, which ran 9 to 10 cycles each. MiXCR was run by TCRdb on the multiplex PCR reads, yielding one entry per CDR3 protein. The sample yields some 180,000 distinct CDR3 sequences, 70% to 90% seen once. The sample comprised tumor tissue from primary liver carcinoma. The receptor source for this set is a man aged 35 to 55 with primary liver carcinoma and hepatitis B virus infection.

Turning to this clonotype: This may be a read error, as it is one base from a much larger clone. This chain uses TRBV24-1 with TRBJ2-3; tentatively, D is TRBD1 or TRBD2 (5 bases each). The CDR3 loop spans 15 amino acids. The germline V gene encodes CDR1 KGHDR and CDR2 SFDVKD. The CDR3 nucleotides are TGTGCCACCAGTGATACCGGGACCGGCACAGATACGGAGTATTTT. This encodes CATSDTGTGTDTEYF.

As for this clonotype: The junction and the germline gene differ at one end; a read error may be behind it. The chain recombines TRBV29-1 with TRBJ1-1; D possibly corresponds to TRBD1 (5 bases). CDR1 is SQVTM, CDR2 ANQGSEA, per germline. This CDR3 has 12 residues. The CDR3 DNA reads as TGCAGCGTCTCTCAGGACAAGGCTGAAGCTTCCTTT. Encoded protein: CSVSQDKAEASF.

On this clonotype itself: Relative to the germline gene, one junction end is altered; a read error may explain this. The genes are TRBV10-3 and TRBJ1-1; 8 nucleotides match TRBD1. The CDR3 is 14 residues long. Germline V gene sequence: CDR1 ENHRY, CDR2 SYGVKD. Written as DNA, the CDR3 is TGTGTCATCATCGGACAGGGTATGAACACTGAAGCTATCTTT. This encodes CVIIGQGMNTEAIF.

With regard to this clonotype: One end of the junction is discordant with germline, which a read error may explain. The rearrangement uses TRBV6-5 and TRBJ1-1; D not certain. From germline, CDR1 is MNHEY and CDR2 SVGAGI. The CDR3 length is 13 residues. The CDR3 loop is CVSSSRRNTEALF. As DNA, the CDR3 is TGTGTCAGCAGTTCGCGCAGGAACACTGAAGCTTTATTT.

Only a few counts were recorded for this clonotype. The junction shows a germline mismatch at one end, possibly a read error. The V gene is TRBV6-2 or TRBV6-3, the J gene TRBJ2-7; unclear D gene. The CDR3 length is 14 residues. Germline V gene lookup returns CDR1 MNHEY and CDR2 SVGEGT. For the CDR3, the DNA is TGTGCCAGCAGTCACTCCTCCATCTCCTACGAGCAGTGCTTC. Its translation is CASSHSSISYEQCF.

Concerning this clonotype: Germline and junction disagree at one end, which may indicate a read error. The chain joins TRBV11-1 to TRBJ2-3, with D perhaps given as TRBD1 or TRBD2 (5 bases each). CDR1 is SGHAT and CDR2 is FQDESV in the germline V gene (reference sequence). CDR3 size: 19 residues. The CDR3 protein is CVSSSGGSFVGARKDMQYF. CDR3 in DNA: TGTGTCAGCAGCTCTGGGGGAAGCTTTGTTGGAGCCCGCAAAGATATGCAGTATTTT.

This clonotype was observed a handful of times. The J gene is TRBJ1-2, the V gene TRBV11-1; D is uncertain. V was clipped by 3 bases and J by 5 bases, with 13 bases between them. The CDR3 runs 14 residues. The germline CDR1 and CDR2 sequences are SGHAT and FQDESV (reference sequence). The CDR3: CASSFNGFGYGYTF. Here the CDR3 DNA reads TGTGCCAGCAGCTTCAATGGATTTGGTTATGGCTACACCTTC.

Of note for this clonotype: A much bigger clone sits one base away, suggesting this may be a read error. The chain uses TRBV10-3 and TRBJ2-3; 9 bases are a match to TRBD2. Germline V gene sequence: CDR1 ENHRY, CDR2 SYGVKD. CDR3 length: 15 amino acids. CDR3 DNA sequence: TGTGCCATCAGTGCGGCTAGCGGGACCACAGATATGCAGTATTTT. It specifies CAISAASGTTDMQYF.

Turning to this clonotype: This sequence may be a read error, since a much larger clone differs from it by one base. The chain recombines TRBV28 with TRBJ2-7, with TRBD1 matching 8 bases. The CDR3 loop spans 15 amino acids. J gave up 3 bases and V 8 bases, and 12 bases lay outside the gene matches. Germline lookup yields CDR1 MDHEN and CDR2 SYDVKM. The CDR3 protein is CASCAPGTGYYEQYF. As DNA, the CDR3 is TGTGCCAGCTGCGCCCCCGGGACAGGTTACTACGAGCAGTACTTC.

Worth noting for this clonotype: An end of the junction differs from the germline gene, which may be a read error. The chain recombines TRBV6-1 with TRBJ1-5; unclear D gene. Germline assignment: CDR1 MNHNS and CDR2 SASEGT. The CDR3 has 14 amino acids. The CDR3 DNA follows: TGTGCCAGCAATGAACGGGGAAGGGATCAGCCCCAGCATTTC. Encoded protein: CASNERGRDQPQHF.